These T cell receptor beta chains were read from a single sample in a study of cytomegalovirus exposure and HLA in healthy donors. The method was immunoSEQ multiplex PCR; TCRdb's version includes in-frame clones alone and lacks a portion of them. Of about 90,000 clones in the sample, roughly 80% were seen once. The sequencing input was PBMCs. The receptors derive from a boy aged 5-17 years in good health and CMV-seronegative. Each CDR3 is given without its conserved first and last residue. The order of the fields is V gene, D gene, J gene, CDR3 protein. A D gene is named only where the DNA matches it firmly.

>TRBV7-7|-|TRBJ2-1
ASSLEQASTQEQF
>TRBV28|TRBD1|TRBJ1-2
ASSNRGTSGYT
>TRBV7-3|TRBD1|TRBJ1-2
ASSPTGDYGYT
>TRBV6-4|-|TRBJ2-1
ASSPQSGLGYNEQF
>TRBV7-6|-|TRBJ1-5
ASSSIRGEVQPQH
>TRBV7-3|TRBD2|TRBJ2-3
ASSLAGGIDTQY
>TRBV6-5|-|TRBJ2-7
ASSYEGGQAYEQY
>TRBV7-2|-|TRBJ2-1
ASSLERGYYNEQF
>TRBV5-6|-|TRBJ2-5
ASQGIPGQQETQY
>TRBV7-2|-|TRBJ2-5
ASSLAGRQETQY
>TRBV5-1|-|TRBJ1-2
ASSQNAGSNYGYT
>TRBV7-9|TRBD1|TRBJ2-7
ASSYRGQGAIGEQY
>TRBV6-1|-|TRBJ1-3
ACRRSGNTIY
>TRBV5-1|TRBD1|TRBJ2-7
ASSLAAGGEQY
>TRBV14|-|TRBJ2-2
ASSLPGNTGELF
>TRBV19|TRBD2|TRBJ2-4
ASSIGREDIQY
>TRBV9|-|TRBJ2-1
ASSALAGYNEQF
>TRBV7-3|-|TRBJ1-1
ASSLSDEGTEAF
>TRBV7-8|TRBD2|TRBJ2-3
ASSPLLADFSTDTQY
>TRBV5-1|-|TRBJ1-1
ASSLVRGGDTEAF
>TRBV6-5|-|TRBJ1-1
ASSPGLNTEAF
>TRBV19|-|-
ASSTAARTYEQY
>TRBV6-1|TRBD2|TRBJ2-5
ASSKDWRGGSQETQY
>TRBV27|-|TRBJ1-1
ASSPLPNTEAF
>TRBV4-3|-|-
ASSFGAGLTYEQY
>TRBV11-2|-|TRBJ1-1
ASSPQNTEAF
>TRBV9|-|TRBJ2-7
ASSATTSSYEQY
>TRBV4-3|TRBD1|TRBJ2-5
ASSHQNGAGGPQETQY
>TRBV28|-|TRBJ1-1
ASSPMNTEAF
>TRBV5-4|-|TRBJ1-1
ASSSSTEAF
>TRBV30|-|TRBJ2-2
AWSSPRQESGELF
>TRBV2|-|TRBJ2-1
ASITKTQQF
>TRBV6-6|-|TRBJ1-1
ASSYEENTEAF
>TRBV4-3|TRBD2|TRBJ2-2
ASRGTSGTNTGELF
>TRBV2|-|TRBJ2-1
AFSMSASGPGSYEIYNEQF
>TRBV7-2|-|TRBJ2-6
ASSIAADTLISGANVLT
>TRBV29-1|TRBD2|TRBJ2-7
SVVRLAGDVYEQY
>TRBV5-1|TRBD1|TRBJ1-4
ASSRKTGEVGKLF
>TRBV7-9|TRBD1|TRBJ1-1
ASSFRDRGPTEAF
>TRBV4-1|-|TRBJ1-5
ASSQRGDFQPQH